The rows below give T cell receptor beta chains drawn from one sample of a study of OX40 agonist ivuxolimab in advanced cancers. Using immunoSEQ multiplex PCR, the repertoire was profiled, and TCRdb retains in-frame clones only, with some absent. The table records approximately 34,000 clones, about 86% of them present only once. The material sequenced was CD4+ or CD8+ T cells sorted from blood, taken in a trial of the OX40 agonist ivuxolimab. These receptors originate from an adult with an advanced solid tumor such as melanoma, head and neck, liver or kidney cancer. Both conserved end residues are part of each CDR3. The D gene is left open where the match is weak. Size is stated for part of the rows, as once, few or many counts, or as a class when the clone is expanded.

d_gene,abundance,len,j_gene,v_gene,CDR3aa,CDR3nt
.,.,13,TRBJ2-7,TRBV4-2,CASSKGDSYEQYF,TGTGCCAGCAGCAAAGGCGACTCCTACGAGCAGTACTTC
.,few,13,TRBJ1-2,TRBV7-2,CASSLNNPRGYTF,TGTGCCAGCAGCTTAAACAACCCTCGTGGCTACACCTTC
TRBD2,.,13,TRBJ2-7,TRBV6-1,CASRSAGVGEQYF,TGTGCCAGCAGATCAGCGGGAGTAGGCGAGCAGTACTTC
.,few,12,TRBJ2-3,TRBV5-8,CASSRDPDTQYF,TGTGCCAGCAGTCGGGACCCAGATACGCAGTATTTT
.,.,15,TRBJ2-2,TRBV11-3,CASSLAGTNTGELFF,TGTGCCAGCAGCTTAGCGGGGACGAACACCGGGGAGCTGTTTTTT
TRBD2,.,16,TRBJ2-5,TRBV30,CAWSVGLAGVQETQYF,TGTGCCTGGAGTGTAGGACTAGCGGGGGTCCAGGAGACCCAGTACTTC
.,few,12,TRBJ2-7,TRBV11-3,CASSLSGYEQYF,TGTGCCAGCAGCTTATCGGGGTACGAGCAGTACTTC
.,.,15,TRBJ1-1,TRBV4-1,CASSHFGQKPLGAFF,TGCGCCAGCAGCCACTTCGGACAGAAACCATTGGGGGCTTTCTTT
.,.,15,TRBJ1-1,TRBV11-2,CASSSIRGSNTEAFF,TGTGCCAGCAGCTCAATTCGGGGCTCGAACACTGAAGCTTTCTTT
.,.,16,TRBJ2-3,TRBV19,CASRGERADRTDTQYF,TGTGCCAGTAGGGGTGAGCGGGCCGATAGGACAGATACGCAGTATTTT
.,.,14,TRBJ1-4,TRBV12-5,CASGSALWSEKLFF,TGTGCTAGTGGTTCCGCCCTCTGGAGTGAAAAACTGTTTTTT
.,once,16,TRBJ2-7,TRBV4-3,CASSQDYPTRPDEQYF,TGCGCCAGCAGCCAAGATTATCCGACACGACCAGACGAGCAGTACTTC
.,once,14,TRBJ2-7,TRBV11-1,CASSLAIGTYEQYF,TGTGCCAGCAGCTTAGCTATAGGGACCTACGAGCAGTACTTC
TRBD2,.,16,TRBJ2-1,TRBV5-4,CASSFAGLAGGNEQFF,TGTGCCAGCAGCTTTGCAGGACTAGCGGGGGGCAATGAGCAGTTCTTC
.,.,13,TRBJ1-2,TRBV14,CASSQDLNYGYTF,TGTGCCAGCAGCCAAGATCTCAACTATGGCTACACCTTC